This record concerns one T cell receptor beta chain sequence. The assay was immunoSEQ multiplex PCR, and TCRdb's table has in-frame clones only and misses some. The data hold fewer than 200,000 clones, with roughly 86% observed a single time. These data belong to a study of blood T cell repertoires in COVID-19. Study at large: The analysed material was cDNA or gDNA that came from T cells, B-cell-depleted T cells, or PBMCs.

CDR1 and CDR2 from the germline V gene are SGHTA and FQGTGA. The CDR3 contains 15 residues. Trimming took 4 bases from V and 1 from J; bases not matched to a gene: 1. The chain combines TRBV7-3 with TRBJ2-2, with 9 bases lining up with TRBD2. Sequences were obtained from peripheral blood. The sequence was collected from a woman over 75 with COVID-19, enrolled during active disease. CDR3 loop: CASSSTSGNTGELFF. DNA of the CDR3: TGTGCCAGCAGCTCGACTAGCGGGAACACCGGGGAGCTGTTTTTT.